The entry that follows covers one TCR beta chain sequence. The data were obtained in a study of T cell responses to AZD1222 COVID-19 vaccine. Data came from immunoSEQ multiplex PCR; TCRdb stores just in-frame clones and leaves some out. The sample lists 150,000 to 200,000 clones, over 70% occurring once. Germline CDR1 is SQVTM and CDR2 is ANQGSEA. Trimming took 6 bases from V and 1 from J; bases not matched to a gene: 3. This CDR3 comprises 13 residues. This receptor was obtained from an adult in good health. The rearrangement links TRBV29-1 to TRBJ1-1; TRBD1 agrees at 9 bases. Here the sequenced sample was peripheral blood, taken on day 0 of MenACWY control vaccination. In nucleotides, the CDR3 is TGCAGCGTAAGGACAGGGGAGAACACTGAAGCTTTCTTT. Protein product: CSVRTGENTEAFF.